This TCR beta chain is from a study of blood T cell repertoires in COVID-19. Overall study context: Samples representing acute and convalescent COVID-19 were sourced from the United States, Italy and Spain.

Sequencing was performed with immunoSEQ multiplex PCR; in TCRdb, only in-frame clones are kept and a portion is missing. Seen here are roughly 140,000 clones, 85% observed once, and the top ten hold 7.5% to 8.5%. This CDR3 is built from 15 residues. V shed 3 bases and J 5 bases; nucleotides not matched to a gene: 5. Germline CDR1 is LNHDA and CDR2 is SQIVND (reference sequence). The chain recombines TRBV19 with TRBJ2-1; 9 bases map to TRBD2. This TCR derives from a woman aged 60-75 years with COVID-19, enrolled during active disease. Material: peripheral blood. CDR3 residues: CASSISSGGNNEQFF. The CDR3 DNA reads as TGTGCCAGTAGTATCTCAAGCGGGGGGAACAATGAGCAGTTCTTC.